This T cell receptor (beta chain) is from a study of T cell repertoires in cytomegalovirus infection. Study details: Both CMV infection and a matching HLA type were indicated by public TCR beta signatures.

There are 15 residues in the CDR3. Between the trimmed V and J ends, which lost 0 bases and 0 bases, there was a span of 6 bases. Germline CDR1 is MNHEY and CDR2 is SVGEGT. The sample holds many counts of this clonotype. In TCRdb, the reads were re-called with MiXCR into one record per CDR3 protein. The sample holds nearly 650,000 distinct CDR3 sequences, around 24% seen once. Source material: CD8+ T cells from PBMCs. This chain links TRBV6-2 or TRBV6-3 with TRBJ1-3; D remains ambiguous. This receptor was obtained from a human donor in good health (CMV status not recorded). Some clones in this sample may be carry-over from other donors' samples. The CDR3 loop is CASSYSADSGNTIYF. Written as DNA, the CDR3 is TGTGCCAGCAGTTACTCGGCAGACTCTGGAAACACCATATATTTT.